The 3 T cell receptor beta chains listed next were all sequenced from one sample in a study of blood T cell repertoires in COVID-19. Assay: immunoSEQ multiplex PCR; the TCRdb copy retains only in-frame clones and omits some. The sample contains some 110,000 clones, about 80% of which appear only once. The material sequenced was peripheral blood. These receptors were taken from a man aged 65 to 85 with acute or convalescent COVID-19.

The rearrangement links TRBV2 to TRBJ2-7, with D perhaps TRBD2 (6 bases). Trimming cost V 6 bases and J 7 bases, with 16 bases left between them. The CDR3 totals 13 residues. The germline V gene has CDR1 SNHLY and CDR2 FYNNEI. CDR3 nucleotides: TGTGCCAGCAGCGGGGGTCCGATGAGGGAGCAGTACTTC. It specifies CASSGGPMREQYF.

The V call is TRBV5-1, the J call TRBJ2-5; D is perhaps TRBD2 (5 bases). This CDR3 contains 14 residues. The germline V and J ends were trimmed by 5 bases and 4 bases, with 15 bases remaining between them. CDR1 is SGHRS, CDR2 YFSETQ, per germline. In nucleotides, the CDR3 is TGCGCCAGCAGGGATGGGGTCGCGGGAGAGACCCAGTACTTC. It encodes CASRDGVAGETQYF.

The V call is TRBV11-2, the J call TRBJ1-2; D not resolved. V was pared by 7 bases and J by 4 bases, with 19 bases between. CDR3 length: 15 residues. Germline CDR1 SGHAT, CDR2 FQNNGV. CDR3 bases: TGTGCCAGCACCGATTCGACTAACACCCTCTATGGCTACACCTTC. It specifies CASTDSTNTLYGYTF.